The rows below give T cell receptor beta chains drawn from one sample of a study of T cell responses to AZD1222 COVID-19 vaccine. Here immunoSEQ multiplex PCR was the method, and the copy in TCRdb shows in-frame clones only, minus some. The sample shows about 150,000 clones, 75% to 95% of them seen only once. The material was peripheral blood, obtained on day 0 of AZD1222 vaccination. These receptors all stem from an adult in good health. The CDR3 runs from the conserved cysteine through the conserved F or W. A D gene is named only where the DNA matches it firmly. Clone sizes are given selectively: once, few, many, or a class where the clone is expanded.

V gene	D gene	clone size	J gene	CDR3 DNA	CDR3 protein
TRBV7-2	NA	NA	TRBJ1-2	TGTGCCAGCAGCTTTAGGGAGTCGCACTATGGCTACACCTTC	CASSFRESHYGYTF
TRBV6-1	NA	NA	TRBJ1-4	TGTGCCAGCAGTGAAGTGGATTTACCTAATGAAAAACTGTTTTTT	CASSEVDLPNEKLFF
TRBV19	TRBD1	NA	TRBJ2-7	TGTGCCAGTAGCGTGACAGGGGCCACCTACGAGCAGTACTTC	CASSVTGATYEQYF
TRBV27	NA	NA	TRBJ2-7	TGTGCCAGCAGCCCCGGACAGAGTTACGAGCAGTACTTC	CASSPGQSYEQYF
TRBV19	NA	NA	TRBJ1-5	TGTGCCAGTAGTATTTCGTGGAGGGGTGATCAGCCCCAGCATTTT	CASSISWRGDQPQHF
TRBV24-1	NA	NA	TRBJ2-7	TGTGCCACCAGTGATTTGAGGGGATACGAGCAGTACTTC	CATSDLRGYEQYF
TRBV2	TRBD1	NA	TRBJ2-7	TGTGCCAGCAGTGAATGGTCGCGACAGGGGAGCGAGCAGTACTTC	CASSEWSRQGSEQYF
TRBV7-2	NA	NA	TRBJ2-1	TGTGCCAGCAGCACCGTCGGGACCTACAATGAGCAGTTCTTC	CASSTVGTYNEQFF
TRBV14	NA	NA	TRBJ1-1	TGTGCCAGCAGAGTCCGGGCCAGTGGAGGGAACACTGAAGCTTTCTTT	CASRVRASGGNTEAFF
TRBV6-2/TRBV6-3	NA	once	TRBJ2-2	TGTGCCAGCAGTTTGGGTCAGGCGCACACCGGGGAGCTGTTTTTT	CASSLGQAHTGELFF
TRBV6-5	NA	NA	TRBJ1-5	TGTGCCAGCAGTTACTCGGGGGCAGGTCAGCCCCAGCATTTT	CASSYSGAGQPQHF
TRBV6-5	NA	NA	TRBJ2-2	TGTGCCAGCAGTACACAGACGGAGAACACCGGGGAGCTGTTTTTT	CASSTQTENTGELFF
TRBV5-6	NA	NA	TRBJ2-1	TGTGCCAGCAGCTCCCCCAGCGGACCCTACAATGAGCAGTTCTTC	CASSSPSGPYNEQFF
TRBV9	NA	NA	TRBJ1-3	TGTGCCAGCAGCGTCTTGGACTCTGGAAACACCATATATTTT	CASSVLDSGNTIYF
TRBV7-2	NA	NA	TRBJ2-3	TGTGCCAGCAGATACGACAGTTGGGGGCGCGCCACAGATACGCAGTATTTT	CASRYDSWGRATDTQYF
TRBV15	TRBD2	NA	TRBJ2-1	TGTGCCACCAGCGAAAGCGGGAGAATATACAATGAGCAGTTCTTC	CATSESGRIYNEQFF
TRBV6-5	TRBD1	NA	TRBJ1-2	TGTGCCAGCAGTCCGGACAGGGGACGTTATGGCTACACCTTC	CASSPDRGRYGYTF
TRBV6-5	NA	once	TRBJ1-2	TGTGCCAGCAGTTACCGCGGGACTGCTAACTATGGCTACACCTTC	CASSYRGTANYGYTF
TRBV6-2/TRBV6-3	NA	NA	TRBJ1-5	TGTGCCAGCAGTTACAAGGCAGGGCTCGGCAATCAGCCCCAGCATTTT	CASSYKAGLGNQPQHF
TRBV27	NA	NA	TRBJ2-7	TGTGCCAGCAGTGACCGGGGCCCCAGCGAACCCTACGAGCAGTACTTC	CASSDRGPSEPYEQYF
TRBV27	NA	NA	TRBJ1-1	TGTGCCAGCGGGCGGCCCCCTTTAATGAACACTGAAGCTTTCTTT	CASGRPPLMNTEAFF
TRBV6-5	NA	NA	TRBJ1-5	TGTGCCAGCAGGGAGGCCGGGGGGTACAATCAGCCCCAGCATTTT	CASREAGGYNQPQHF
TRBV7-2	TRBD1	NA	TRBJ1-6	TGTGCCAGCAGCCCCGAGTGGGGACAGGGGAATTCACCCCTCCACTTT	CASSPEWGQGNSPLHF
TRBV9	NA	NA	TRBJ2-1	TGTGCCAGCAGCGTAGAGGCCAATGAGCAGTTCTTC	CASSVEANEQFF
TRBV5-1	TRBD2	once	TRBJ2-3	TGCGCCAGCAGCTTGGAAAGGGTTAGCGGGGGTCCCACAGATACGCAGTATTTT	CASSLERVSGGPTDTQYF
TRBV24-1	NA	NA	TRBJ2-3	TGTGCCACCGCCAATGGCGATACGCAGTATTTT	CATANGDTQYF
TRBV28	TRBD1	NA	TRBJ2-5	TGTGCCAGCAGTTTACGACGGGACAGGGGAAGGGAGACCCAGTACTTC	CASSLRRDRGRETQYF
TRBV6-2/TRBV6-3	NA	NA	TRBJ2-3	TGTGCCAGCAGTGCGGGACATCCGTATTCGGATACGCAGTATTTT	CASSAGHPYSDTQYF
TRBV4-3	NA	NA	TRBJ2-7	TGCGCCAGCAGCCAATCAAGCAGGGCCTACGAGCAGTACTTC	CASSQSSRAYEQYF
TRBV7-3	NA	NA	TRBJ1-2	TGTGCCAGCAGCAGCCCCGGGGGTAATGGCTACACCTTC	CASSSPGGNGYTF
TRBV2	NA	NA	TRBJ1-3	TGTGCCAGCAGTCCCCGAGTGGGAAACACCATATATTTT	CASSPRVGNTIYF
TRBV21-1	NA	NA	TRBJ2-7	TGTGCCAGCAGCAAAGGAACGGGGGAGGGCCCCCACGAGCAGTACTTC	CASSKGTGEGPHEQYF
TRBV13	NA	NA	TRBJ1-1	TGTGCCAGCAGCTTGAGGGGGGTGGCTGAAGCTTTCTTT	CASSLRGVAEAFF
TRBV7-2	TRBD2	NA	TRBJ2-3	TGTGCCAGCAGCTTACAGGCGGGAGGAGATACGCAGTATTTT	CASSLQAGGDTQYF
TRBV7-9	NA	once	TRBJ2-2	TGTGCCAGCAGTCCCGCACGCGGGGAGCTGTTTTTT	CASSPARGELFF
TRBV7-2	TRBD1	NA	TRBJ1-1	TGTGCCAGCAGCGGACAGGGGCCAGGCACTGAAGCTTTCTTT	CASSGQGPGTEAFF
TRBV19	NA	NA	TRBJ2-1	TGTGCCAGTAGCCCCCAGGATAGCGGTTACAATGAGCAGTTCTTC	CASSPQDSGYNEQFF
TRBV6-1	NA	NA	TRBJ1-5	TGTGCCAGCAGTGAAGCCGTGACAGATAGCAATCAGCCCCAGCATTTT	CASSEAVTDSNQPQHF
TRBV7-2	NA	NA	TRBJ1-3	TGTGCCAGCAGCCCCGAGGCTCACCCTGGAAACACCATATATTTT	CASSPEAHPGNTIYF
TRBV3-1/TRBV3-2	NA	NA	TRBJ2-7	TGTGCCAGCAGCCAAGCAATAGGATTGGTGTCCGAGCAGTACTTC	CASSQAIGLVSEQYF
TRBV18	TRBD1	NA	TRBJ2-7	TGTGCCAGCCAATACGGACAGGACTCCTACGAGCAGTACTTC	CASQYGQDSYEQYF
TRBV27	NA	NA	TRBJ2-5	TGTGCCAGCAGTAGCTGGGCCGTGAAAGAGACCCAGTACTTC	CASSSWAVKETQYF
TRBV9	NA	NA	TRBJ2-2	TGTGCCAGCAGCGTAGTATGGGGCCAAGGTAACGGGGAGCTGTTTTTT	CASSVVWGQGNGELFF
TRBV5-1	TRBD1	NA	TRBJ1-5	TGCGCCAGCAGCCGACCGGGACAGTCTGGTAGCAATCAGCCCCAGCATTTT	CASSRPGQSGSNQPQHF
TRBV2	NA	NA	TRBJ2-3	TGTGCCAGCAGCCACCCGGTAGCGTTCGCTAGCACAGATACGCAGTATTTT	CASSHPVAFASTDTQYF
TRBV18	NA	NA	TRBJ2-5	TGTGCCAGCTCAAAGGGACCCGGGGAGACCCAGTACTTC	CASSKGPGETQYF
TRBV7-8	TRBD1	NA	TRBJ1-5	TGTGCCAGCAGCCTAGACAGGGATCAGCCCCAGCATTTT	CASSLDRDQPQHF